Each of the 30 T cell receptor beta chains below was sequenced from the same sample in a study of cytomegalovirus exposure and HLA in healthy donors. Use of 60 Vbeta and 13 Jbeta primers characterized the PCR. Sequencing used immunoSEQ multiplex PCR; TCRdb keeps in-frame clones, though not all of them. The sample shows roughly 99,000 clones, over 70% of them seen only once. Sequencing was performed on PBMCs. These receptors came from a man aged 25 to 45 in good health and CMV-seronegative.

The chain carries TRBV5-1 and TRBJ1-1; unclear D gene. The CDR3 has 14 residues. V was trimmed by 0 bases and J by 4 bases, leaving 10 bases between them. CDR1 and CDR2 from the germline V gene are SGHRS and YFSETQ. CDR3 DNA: TGCGCCAGCAGCTTGGAGAGGGAGGGCACTGAAGCTTTCTTT. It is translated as CASSLEREGTEAFF.

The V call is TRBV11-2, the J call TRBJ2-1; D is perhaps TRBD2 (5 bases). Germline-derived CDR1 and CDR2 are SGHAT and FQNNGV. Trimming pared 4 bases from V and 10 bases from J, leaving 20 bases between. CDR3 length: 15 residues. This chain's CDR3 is CASSSEIAPLSEQFF. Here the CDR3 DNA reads TGTGCCAGCAGCTCAGAGATAGCGCCTCTCTCAGAGCAGTTCTTC.

CDR3 coding DNA: TGCGCCAGCAGCTTGCTGGGCCGCGCAGATACGCAGTATTTT. Encoded protein: CASSLLGRADTQYF. The chain has TRBV5-1 and TRBJ2-3; no firm D call. The V end lost 1 base, the J end lost 4 bases, and 10 bases lay between the germline ends. The germline gives CDR1 SGHRS, CDR2 YFSETQ. This CDR3 region has 14 residues.

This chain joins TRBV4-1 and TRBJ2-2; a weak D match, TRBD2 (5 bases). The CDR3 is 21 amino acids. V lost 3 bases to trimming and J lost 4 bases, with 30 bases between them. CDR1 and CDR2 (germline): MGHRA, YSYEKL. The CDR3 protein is CASSHPGGRASHLAGTGELFF. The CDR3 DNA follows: TGCGCCAGCAGCCATCCTGGAGGCCGGGCTTCCCACTTGGCGGGCACCGGGGAGCTGTTTTTT.

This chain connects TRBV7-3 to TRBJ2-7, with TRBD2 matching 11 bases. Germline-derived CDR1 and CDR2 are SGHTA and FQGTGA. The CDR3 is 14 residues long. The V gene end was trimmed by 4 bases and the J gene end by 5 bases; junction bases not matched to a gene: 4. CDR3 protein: CASSSWGLADEQYF. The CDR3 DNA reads TGTGCCAGCAGCTCCTGGGGACTAGCGGACGAGCAGTACTTC.

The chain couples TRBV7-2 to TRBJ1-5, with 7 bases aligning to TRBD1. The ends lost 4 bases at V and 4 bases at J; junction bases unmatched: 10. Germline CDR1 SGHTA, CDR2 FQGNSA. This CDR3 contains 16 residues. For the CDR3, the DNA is TGTGCCAGCAGCTCTCTGGACAGGTCAGATAATCAGCCCCAGCATTTT. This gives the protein CASSSLDRSDNQPQHF.

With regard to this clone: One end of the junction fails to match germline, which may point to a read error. The CDR3 loop reads CASSYNSEAFF. CDR3 nucleotides: TGTGCCAGCAGTTACAACAGTGAAGCTTTCTTT. The chain couples TRBV6-6 to TRBJ1-1; no reliable D call. The CDR3 runs 11 residues. Germline CDR1 reads MNHNY; CDR2 reads SVGAGI (reference sequence).

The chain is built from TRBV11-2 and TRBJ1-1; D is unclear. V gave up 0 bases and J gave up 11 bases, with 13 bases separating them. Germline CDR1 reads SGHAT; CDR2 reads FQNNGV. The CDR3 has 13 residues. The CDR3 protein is CASSLERGIGAFF. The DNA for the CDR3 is TGTGCCAGCAGCTTAGAACGAGGTATTGGCGCTTTCTTT.

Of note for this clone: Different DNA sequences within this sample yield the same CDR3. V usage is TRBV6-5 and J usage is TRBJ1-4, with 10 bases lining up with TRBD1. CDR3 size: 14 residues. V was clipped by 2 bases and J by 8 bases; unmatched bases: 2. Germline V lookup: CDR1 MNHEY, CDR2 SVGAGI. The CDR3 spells CASSYDRGREKLFF. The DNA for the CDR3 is TGTGCCAGCAGTTACGACAGGGGGCGAGAAAAACTGTTTTTT.

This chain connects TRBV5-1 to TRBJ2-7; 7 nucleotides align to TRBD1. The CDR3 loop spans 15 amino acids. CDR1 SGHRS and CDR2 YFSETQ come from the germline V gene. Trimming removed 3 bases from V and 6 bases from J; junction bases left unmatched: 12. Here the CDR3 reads CASSYGQAKTREQYF. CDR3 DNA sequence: TGCGCCAGCAGCTACGGACAGGCCAAGACGCGCGAGCAGTACTTC.

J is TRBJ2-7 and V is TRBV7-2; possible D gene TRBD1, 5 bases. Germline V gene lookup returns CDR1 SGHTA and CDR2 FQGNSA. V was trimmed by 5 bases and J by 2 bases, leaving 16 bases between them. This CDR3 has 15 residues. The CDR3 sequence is CASSPQGSRAYEQYF. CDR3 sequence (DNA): TGTGCCAGCAGCCCCCAAGGATCCAGGGCCTACGAGCAGTACTTC.

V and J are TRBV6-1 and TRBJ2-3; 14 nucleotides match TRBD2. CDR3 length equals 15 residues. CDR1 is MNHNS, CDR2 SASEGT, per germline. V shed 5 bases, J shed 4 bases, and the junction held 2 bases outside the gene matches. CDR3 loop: CASSRLAGGADTQYF. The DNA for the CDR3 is TGTGCCAGCAGTCGACTAGCGGGAGGGGCAGATACGCAGTATTTT.

CDR3 nucleotide sequence: TGTGCCAGAAGCCAAGGACAGGGCGTTGAAGCTTTCTTT. Its translation is CARSQGQGVEAFF. This chain uses TRBV7-5 with TRBJ1-1; whether TRBD1, the table's D call, matches the DNA was not checked. TRBV7-5 is a pseudogene segment. This CDR3 has 13 residues.

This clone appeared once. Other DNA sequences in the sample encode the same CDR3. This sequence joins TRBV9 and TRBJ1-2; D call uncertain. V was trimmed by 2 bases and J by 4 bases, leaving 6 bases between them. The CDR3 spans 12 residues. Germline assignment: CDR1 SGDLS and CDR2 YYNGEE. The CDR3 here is CASSVGGYGYTF. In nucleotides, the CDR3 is TGTGCCAGCAGCGTGGGAGGCTATGGCTACACCTTC.

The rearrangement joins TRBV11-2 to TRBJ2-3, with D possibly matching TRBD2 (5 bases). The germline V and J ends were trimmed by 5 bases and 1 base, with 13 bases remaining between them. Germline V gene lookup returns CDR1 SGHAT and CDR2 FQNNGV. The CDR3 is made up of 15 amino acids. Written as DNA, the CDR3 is TGTGCCAGCAGCCCCGGGTGGCGGGGCACAGATACGCAGTATTTT. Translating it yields CASSPGWRGTDTQYF.

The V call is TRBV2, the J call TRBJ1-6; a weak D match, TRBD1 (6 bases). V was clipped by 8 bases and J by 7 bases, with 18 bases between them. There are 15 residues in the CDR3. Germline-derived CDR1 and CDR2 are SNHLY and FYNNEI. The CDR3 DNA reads TGTGCCAGCGTTCAGGGGCGATTACCAAATTCACCCCTCCACTTT. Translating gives CASVQGRLPNSPLHF.

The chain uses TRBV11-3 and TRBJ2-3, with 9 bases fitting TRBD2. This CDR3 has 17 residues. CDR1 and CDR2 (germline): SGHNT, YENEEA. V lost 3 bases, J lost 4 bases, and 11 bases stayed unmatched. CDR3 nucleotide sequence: TGTGCCAGCAGCTTGAACATTCGCGGGGGGGCCGCAGATACGCAGTATTTT. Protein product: CASSLNIRGGAADTQYF.

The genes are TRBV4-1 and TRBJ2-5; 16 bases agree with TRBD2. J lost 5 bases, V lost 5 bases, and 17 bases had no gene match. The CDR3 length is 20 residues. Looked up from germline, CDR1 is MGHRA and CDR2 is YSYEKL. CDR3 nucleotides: TGCGCCAGCAGCTTAACCCCCCCCGGGACTAGCGGGGGGGCCGTGGAGACCCAGTACTTC. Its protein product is CASSLTPPGTSGGAVETQYF.

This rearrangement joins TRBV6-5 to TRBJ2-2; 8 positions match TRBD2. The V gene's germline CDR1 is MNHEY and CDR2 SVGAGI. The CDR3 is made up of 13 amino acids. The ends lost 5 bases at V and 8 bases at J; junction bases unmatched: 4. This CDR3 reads CASSPSGGGELFF. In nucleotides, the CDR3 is TGTGCCAGCAGTCCAAGCGGGGGTGGGGAGCTGTTTTTT.

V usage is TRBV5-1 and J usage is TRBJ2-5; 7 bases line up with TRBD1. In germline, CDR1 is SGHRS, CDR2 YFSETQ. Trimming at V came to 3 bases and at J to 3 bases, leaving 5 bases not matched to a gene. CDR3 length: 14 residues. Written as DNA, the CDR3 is TGCGCCAGCAGCTCGGGACAGCCTAAAGAGACCCAGTACTTC. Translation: CASSSGQPKETQYF.

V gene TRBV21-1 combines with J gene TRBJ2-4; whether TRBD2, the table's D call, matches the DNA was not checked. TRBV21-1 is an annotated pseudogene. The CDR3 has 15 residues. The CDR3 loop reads CASSRRRLAKNIQYF. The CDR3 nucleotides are TGTGCCAGCAGCCGCAGGAGGCTAGCCAAAAACATTCAGTACTTC.

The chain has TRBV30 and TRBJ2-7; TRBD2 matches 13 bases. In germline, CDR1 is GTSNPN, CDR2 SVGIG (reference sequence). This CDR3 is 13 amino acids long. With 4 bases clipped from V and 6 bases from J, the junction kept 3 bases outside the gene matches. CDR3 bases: TGTGCCTGGACAGGACTAGCGGGAGTCGAGCAGTACTTC. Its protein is CAWTGLAGVEQYF.

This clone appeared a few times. The CDR3 sequence is CASSFAGREAFF. CDR3 sequence (DNA): TGTGCCAGCAGCTTCGCGGGCAGAGAAGCTTTCTTT. The chain recombines TRBV7-8 with TRBJ1-1, with no clear D. Trimming shortened V by 3 bases and J by 8 bases, and 10 bases separated the two germline ends. CDR3 size: 12 residues. CDR1 is SGHVS, CDR2 FQNEAQ, per germline.

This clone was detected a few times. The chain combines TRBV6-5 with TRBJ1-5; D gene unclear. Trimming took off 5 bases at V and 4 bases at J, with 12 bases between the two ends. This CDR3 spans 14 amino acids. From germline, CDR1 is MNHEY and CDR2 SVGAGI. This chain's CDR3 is CASSEITANQPQHF. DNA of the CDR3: TGTGCCAGCAGTGAAATAACAGCTAATCAGCCCCAGCATTTT.

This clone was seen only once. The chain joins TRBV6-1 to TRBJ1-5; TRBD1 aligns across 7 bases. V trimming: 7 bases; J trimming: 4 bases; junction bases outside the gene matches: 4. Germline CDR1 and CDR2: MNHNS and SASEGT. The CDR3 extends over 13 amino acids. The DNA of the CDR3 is TGTGCCAGCACCCGGACAGGAAATCAGCCCCAGCATTTT. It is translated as CASTRTGNQPQHF.

The CDR3 bases are TGTGCCAGCAGCTTAGAGACAGGGGTTGGAAACACCATATATTTT. This translates into CASSLETGVGNTIYF. The rearrangement joins TRBV7-9 to TRBJ1-3; TRBD1 matches 8 bases. V lost 1 base to trimming and J lost 3 bases; unmatched junction nucleotides: 2. CDR3 length: 15 residues. The germline V gene encodes CDR1 SEHNR and CDR2 FQNEAQ (reference sequence). The full variable domain, rest sourced from reference TRBV7-9 and TRBJ1-3, is DTGVSQNPRHKITKRGQNVTFRCDPISEHNRLYWYRQTLGQGPEFLTYFQNEAQLEKSRLLSDRFSAERPKGSFSTLEIQRTEQGDSAMYLCASSLETGVGNTIYFGEGSWLTVV.

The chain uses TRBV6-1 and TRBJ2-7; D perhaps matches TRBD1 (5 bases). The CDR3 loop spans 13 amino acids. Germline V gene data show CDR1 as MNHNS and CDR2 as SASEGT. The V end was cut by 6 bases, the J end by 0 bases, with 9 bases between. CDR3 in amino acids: CASRGQSSYEQYF. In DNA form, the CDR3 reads TGTGCCAGCAGGGGGCAAAGCTCCTACGAGCAGTACTTC.

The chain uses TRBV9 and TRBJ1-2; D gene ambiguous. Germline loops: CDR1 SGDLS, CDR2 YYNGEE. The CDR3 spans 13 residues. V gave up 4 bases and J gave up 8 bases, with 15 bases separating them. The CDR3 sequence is CASSPRGMVGYTF. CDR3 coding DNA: TGTGCCAGCAGCCCTCGAGGGATGGTCGGCTACACCTTC.

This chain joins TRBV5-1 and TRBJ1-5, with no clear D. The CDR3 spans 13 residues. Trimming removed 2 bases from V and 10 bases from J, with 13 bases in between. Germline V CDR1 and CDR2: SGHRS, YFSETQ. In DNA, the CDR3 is TGCGCCAGCAGCTTAGGCCGCAGGCAACCCCAGCATTTT. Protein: CASSLGRRQPQHF.

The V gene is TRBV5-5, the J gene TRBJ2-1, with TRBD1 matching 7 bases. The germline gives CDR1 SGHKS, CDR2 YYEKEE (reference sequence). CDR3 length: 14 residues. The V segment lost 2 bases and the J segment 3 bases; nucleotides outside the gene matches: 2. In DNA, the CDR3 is TGTGCCAGCAGCTTAGGGGACAGCTACAATGAGCAGTTCTTC. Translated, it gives CASSLGDSYNEQFF.